This TCR beta chain emerged from a study of cytomegalovirus exposure and HLA in healthy donors. PCR amplification relied on 60 Vbeta primers (plus 13 Jbeta primers). Here immunoSEQ multiplex PCR was the method, and the copy in TCRdb shows in-frame clones only, minus some. The sample holds 190,000 or so clones, 80% seen once. This CDR3 region has 13 residues. Germline-derived CDR1 and CDR2 are LNHDA and SQIVND (reference sequence). Trimming left V 7 bases short and J 2 bases short, with 12 bases between. The donors (healthy individuals) were bone marrow donors. The rearrangement uses TRBV19 and TRBJ2-7, with TRBD1 as a possible D gene (5 bases). This TCR derives from a boy under 18 in good health and CMV-seronegative. Specimen: PBMCs. CDR3 protein: CASKVQGTYEQYF. CDR3 sequence (DNA): TGTGCCAGTAAGGTGCAGGGAACCTACGAGCAGTACTTC.